A single sample is the source of the 26 T cell receptor beta chains below, sequenced in a study of blood T cells in healthy people across ages. Sample-barcoded 5' priming and a J-beta primer mix drove a second PCR of roughly 7 to 11 cycles. TCRdb ran MiXCR on the 5' RACE reads and lists one entry per CDR3 protein. The repertoire consists of around 650,000 distinct CDR3 sequences, with roughly 32% occurring once and the leading ten covering 15%. Material: blood. The source of these receptors is a woman of 80 years or more in good health.

About this clonotype itself: A much larger clone lies one base from this, so it may be a read error. The chain links TRBV9 to TRBJ1-1; D remains ambiguous. V lost 3 bases to trimming and J lost 1 base, with 10 bases between them. The V gene's germline CDR1 is SGDLS and CDR2 YYNGEE. This CDR3 spans 14 amino acids. CDR3: CASSGKGGNTEAFF. The CDR3 region has the DNA TGTGCCAGCAGCGGGAAAGGAGGGAACACTGAAGCTTTCTTT.

This clonotype was recorded at least ten times. CDR3 bases: TGCAGCGTTGAACCCTTACTAGGTTCACCCCTCCACTTT. Translating it yields CSVEPLLGSPLHF. V gene TRBV29-1 combines with J gene TRBJ1-6; D unclear. CDR1 is SQVTM and CDR2 is ANQGSEA in the germline V gene. V lost 2 bases, J lost 9 bases, and 11 bases lay in between. This CDR3 is 13 amino acids long.

This clonotype was picked up a small number of times. A single base separates this from a much larger clone, so it may be a read error. The chain carries TRBV4-2 and TRBJ2-7, with 7 nucleotides matching TRBD1. The trim removed 0 bases at V and 3 bases at J, leaving 5 bases unmatched. CDR1 and CDR2 (germline): LGHNA, YNFKEQ. The CDR3 spans 15 residues. DNA of the CDR3: TGTGCCAGCAGCCAAGAGGGGACAGAGGGCTACGAGCAGTACTTC. The encoded protein is CASSQEGTEGYEQYF.

A few counts support this clonotype. The rearrangement links TRBV28 to TRBJ1-2; no clear D. The CDR3 has 16 residues. CDR1 and CDR2 from the germline V gene are MDHEN and SYDVKM. Trimming took off 5 bases at V and 0 bases at J, with 16 bases between the two ends. The CDR3 DNA reads as TGTGCCAGCAGTCGGCCTCCAGGACGAGCTAACTATGGCTACACCTTC. Amino acids: CASSRPPGRANYGYTF.

On this clonotype itself: It may be a read error: a sequence one base away is much more abundant. Here the CDR3 omits its conserved ending phenylalanine or tryptophan, so a read error is the likely source. This CDR3 is CSAQIGRYGYTL. The CDR3 bases are TGCAGTGCGCAGATAGGGCGCTATGGCTACACCCTC. J is TRBJ1-2 and V is TRBV20-1, with D hard to call. V lost 6 bases and J lost 4, with 12 bases in between. Per the germline V gene, CDR1 is DFQATT and CDR2 is SNEGSKA (reference sequence). The CDR3 consists of 12 residues.

There are many counts of this clonotype. V and J are TRBV7-2 and TRBJ2-1; 10 positions agree with TRBD1. Germline V gene data show CDR1 as SGHTA and CDR2 as FQGNSA. The ends lost 6 bases at V and 7 bases at J; junction bases unmatched: 3. The CDR3 has 13 residues. The CDR3 here is CASRGQGRNEQFF. CDR3 in DNA: TGTGCCAGCAGGGGACAGGGGAGGAATGAGCAGTTCTTC.

This clonotype was counted many times. The chain joins TRBV5-6 to TRBJ2-4; no reliable D call. CDR1 is SGHDT and CDR2 is YYEEEE in the germline V gene. The CDR3 spans 15 residues. Trimming pared 4 bases from V and 6 bases from J, leaving 17 bases between. CDR3 in amino acids: CASSPPGASGNIQYF. CDR3 coding DNA: TGTGCCAGCAGCCCACCCGGTGCCTCCGGAAACATTCAGTACTTC.

This chain connects TRBV20-1 to TRBJ2-5; TRBD2 matches 7 bases. Gene TRBJ2-7 matches the end of the DNA better, so the J call may be wrong. In germline, CDR1 is DFQATT, CDR2 SNEGSKA (reference sequence). The CDR3 runs 15 residues. The CDR3 is CSAFDPGLGTYEQYF. CDR3 coding DNA: TGCAGTGCCTTCGACCCAGGACTAGGAACGTACGAGCAGTACTTC.

Comments on this clonotype: Possible read error: a much larger clone is one base away. The V call is TRBV25-1, the J call TRBJ2-3, with D perhaps matching TRBD2 (6 bases). Germline CDR1 and CDR2: MGHDK and SYGVNS. This CDR3 has 16 amino acids. V was pared by 3 bases and J by 0 bases, with 13 bases between. This CDR3 reads CASSDPGGVSTDTQYF. The CDR3 bases are TGTGCCAGCAGTGACCCCGGAGGGGTTAGCACAGATACGCAGTATTTT.

In its sample, this clonotype was seen many times. The chain is built from TRBV3-1 and TRBJ2-3, with D maybe TRBD2 (6 bases). Per germline, CDR1 LGHDT and CDR2 YNNKEL (reference sequence). The CDR3 loop spans 16 amino acids. The V end was cut by 2 bases, the J end by 8 bases, with 20 bases between. The DNA for the CDR3 is TGTGCCAGCAGCCAATCCCGGGGACTGACGCACCGTACGCAGTATTTT. This translates into CASSQSRGLTHRTQYF.

This clonotype turned up a few times. The V gene is TRBV6-6, the J gene TRBJ2-1, with 8 bases identical to TRBD1. Unmatched junction bases numbered 4, after V lost 1 base and J lost 8 bases. CDR1 and CDR2 from the germline V gene are MNHNY and SVGAGI (reference sequence). The CDR3 has 14 amino acids. The DNA for the CDR3 is TGTGCCAGCAGTTACTGGACAGGGTCCGATGAGCAGTTCTTC. Amino acid sequence: CASSYWTGSDEQFF.

This clonotype was counted many times. The CDR3 sequence: CASGVGRRGTDTQYF. DNA for the CDR3: TGTGCCAGCGGTGTTGGGCGTCGAGGCACAGATACGCAGTATTTT. The rearrangement links TRBV9 to TRBJ2-3; D is uncertain. CDR3 length equals 15 residues. Deletions cut 7 bases from V and 1 base from J, with 16 bases between. Germline CDR1 reads SGDLS; CDR2 reads YYNGEE.

CDR3 protein: CASTLPPGVGCQAAFF. CDR3 nucleotides: TGTGCCAGCACCCTCCCTCCAGGGGTCGGTTGTCAAGCGGCTTTCTTT. The chain uses TRBV6-2 or TRBV6-3 and TRBJ1-1; TRBD1 is a possible D gene (6 bases). This CDR3 has 16 residues. Germline V gene data show CDR1 as MNHEY and CDR2 as SVGEGT. V lost 7 bases and J lost 11, with 29 bases in between.

Ten or more counts support this clonotype. The genes are TRBV12-3 or TRBV12-4 and TRBJ2-7, with 7 bases that match TRBD1. J was trimmed by 4 bases and V by 4 bases; bases with no gene match: 4. This CDR3 region has 13 residues. The CDR3 nucleotides are TGTGCCAGCAGTTGGCAGGGGGAGTACGAGCAGTACTTC. It specifies CASSWQGEYEQYF.

This clonotype was found many times. This sequence joins TRBV4-1 and TRBJ2-3, with 11 positions matching TRBD1. From germline, CDR1 is MGHRA and CDR2 YSYEKL. J was trimmed by 8 bases and V by 1 base; bases with no gene match: 8. The CDR3 covers 16 residues. The chain's CDR3 is CASSQGGTGGSGTQYF. The DNA of the CDR3 is TGCGCCAGCAGCCAAGGTGGGACAGGGGGATCGGGTACGCAGTATTTT.

A few counts support this clonotype. The genes are TRBV28 and TRBJ2-5; D possibly matches TRBD1 or TRBD2 (6 bases each). This CDR3 has 15 amino acids. The germline V gene has CDR1 MDHEN and CDR2 SYDVKM. Deletions cut 2 bases from V and 3 bases from J, with 13 bases between. For the CDR3, the DNA is TGTGCCAGCAGTTTAGGGACTGGACAGAAAGAGACCCAGTACTTC. Translated: CASSLGTGQKETQYF. The complete variable domain, with remaining parts taken from reference TRBV28 and TRBJ2-5, reads DVKVTQSSRYLVKRTGEKVFLECVQDMDHENMFWYRQDPGLGLRLIYFSYDVKMKEKGDIPEGYSVSREKKERFSLILESASTNQTSMYLCASSLGTGQKETQYFGPGTRLLVL.

This clonotype has more than one count but fewer than ten. The chain recombines TRBV30 with TRBJ1-5, with a possible D match to TRBD1 (5 bases). CDR3 length: 13 amino acids. Per germline, CDR1 GTSNPN and CDR2 SVGIG (reference sequence). Trimming shortened V by 5 bases and J by 3 bases, and 11 bases separated the two germline ends. The DNA for the CDR3 is TGTGCCTGGGGTGACAGCTACAATCAGCCCCAGCATTTT. Protein: CAWGDSYNQPQHF. Supplemented by reference TRBV30 and TRBJ1-5, the full variable domain reads SQTIHQWPATLVQPVGSPLSLECTVEGTSNPNLYWYRQAAGRGLQLLFYSVGIGQISSEVPQNLSASRPQDRQFILSSKKLLLSDSGFYLCAWGDSYNQPQHFGDGTRLSIL.

To note about this clonotype: A read error is possible here, since a much larger clone lies one base away. The rearrangement uses TRBV11-2 and TRBJ2-1; a weak D match, TRBD2 (5 bases). Gene TRBJ2-7 matches the end of the DNA better, so the J call may be wrong. The CDR3 loop spans 13 amino acids. Germline-derived CDR1 and CDR2 are SGHAT and FQNNGV. DNA for the CDR3: TGTGCCAACAGCTTAGGGAGCTACAATGAGCAGTACTTC. This sequence encodes CANSLGSYNEQYF.

This clonotype was detected many times. V gene TRBV4-1 combines with J gene TRBJ2-5; D may be TRBD1 (5 bases). From germline, CDR1 is MGHRA and CDR2 YSYEKL. V lost 0 bases, J lost 0 bases, and 11 bases lay in between. CDR3 length: 16 residues. CDR3: CASSQDRAGNQETQYF. CDR3 in DNA: TGCGCCAGCAGCCAAGATAGGGCAGGGAACCAAGAGACCCAGTACTTC.

This clonotype was observed many times. The CDR3 region is CASLNWQGRNSPLHF. The CDR3 region has the DNA TGTGCCAGCCTAAACTGGCAGGGGCGTAATTCACCCCTCCACTTT. The chain links TRBV12-3 or TRBV12-4 to TRBJ1-6, with TRBD1 as a possible D gene (6 bases). This CDR3 is built from 15 residues. The ends were cut back, 8 bases at V and 6 bases at J, with 17 bases in the middle.

This clonotype was seen a handful of times. V usage is TRBV20-1 and J usage is TRBJ1-5; D is uncertain. Trimming took 0 bases from V and 3 from J, leaving 12 bases between them. The CDR3 spans 15 residues. CDR1 and CDR2 from the germline V gene are DFQATT and SNEGSKA (reference sequence). In DNA, the CDR3 is TGCAGTGCTAGAGATACTTCGGGCCCCAATCAGCCCCAGCATTTT. Amino acid sequence: CSARDTSGPNQPQHF.

The table lists this clonotype with a count of one. Being one base from a much bigger clone, this may be a read error. The gene calls are TRBV9 and TRBJ2-7, with 9 bases lining up with TRBD2. The CDR3 runs to 15 residues. Germline V gives CDR1 SGDLS, CDR2 YYNGEE. This CDR3 is CGSSVEGSGGYEQYF. CDR3 bases: TGTGGCAGCAGCGTAGAAGGTAGCGGGGGCTACGAGCAGTACTTC.

The CDR3 bases are TGCAGTGCTAGTAAAGCTAGCGGGGGCTCCTACGAGCAGTACTTC. Translated, it gives CSASKASGGSYEQYF. The chain combines TRBV20-1 with TRBJ2-7, with 10 bases identical to TRBD2. The CDR3 runs 15 residues. Germline CDR1 reads DFQATT; CDR2 reads SNEGSKA (reference sequence). J lost 0 bases, V lost 3 bases, and 5 bases had no gene match.

This clonotype has only a few counts. J is TRBJ1-2 and V is TRBV2; 7 nucleotides match TRBD1. Germline V gene data show CDR1 as SNHLY and CDR2 as FYNNEI. The CDR3 has 16 residues. V lost 1 base, J lost 3 bases, and 8 bases stayed unmatched. The DNA for the CDR3 is TGTGCCAGCAGTGAAGTCGGGAGGGACAGAGACTATGGCTACACCTTC. It is translated as CASSEVGRDRDYGYTF.

This clonotype was observed at least ten times. J is TRBJ1-2 and V is TRBV7-9; 7 nucleotides align to TRBD1. Germline V gives CDR1 SEHNR, CDR2 FQNEAQ (reference sequence). V shed 4 bases and J 5 bases; nucleotides not matched to a gene: 7. This CDR3 is built from 14 residues. In DNA, the CDR3 is TGTGCCAGCAGCTCCCGACAGGGAAAGTATGGCTACACCTTC. As protein: CASSSRQGKYGYTF. The variable domain in full, with the rest retrieved from reference TRBV7-9 and TRBJ1-2, is DTGVSQNPRHKITKRGQNVTFRCDPISEHNRLYWYRQTLGQGPEFLTYFQNEAQLEKSRLLSDRFSAERPKGSFSTLEIQRTEQGDSAMYLCASSSRQGKYGYTFGSGTRLTVV.

This CDR3 reads CASRGDSDAGELFF. CDR3 coding DNA: TGTGCCAGCAGGGGGGACTCGGACGCCGGGGAGCTGTTTTTT. This chain connects TRBV27 to TRBJ2-2; tentatively, D is TRBD2 (6 bases). V lost 6 bases and J lost 6, with 14 bases in between. The CDR3 is 14 amino acids. Germline V gives CDR1 MNHEY, CDR2 SMNVEV (reference sequence).